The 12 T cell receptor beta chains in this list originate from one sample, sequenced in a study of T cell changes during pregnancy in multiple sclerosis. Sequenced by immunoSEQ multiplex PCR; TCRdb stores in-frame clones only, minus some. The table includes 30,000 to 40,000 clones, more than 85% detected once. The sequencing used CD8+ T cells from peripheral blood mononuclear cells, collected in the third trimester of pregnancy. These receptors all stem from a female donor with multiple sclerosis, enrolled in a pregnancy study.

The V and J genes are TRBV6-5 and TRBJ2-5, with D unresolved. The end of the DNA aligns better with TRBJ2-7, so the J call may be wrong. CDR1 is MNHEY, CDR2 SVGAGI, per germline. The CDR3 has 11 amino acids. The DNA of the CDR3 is TGTGCCAGCTCTGCCGGTCGCGAGCAGTACTTC. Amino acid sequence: CASSAGREQYF.

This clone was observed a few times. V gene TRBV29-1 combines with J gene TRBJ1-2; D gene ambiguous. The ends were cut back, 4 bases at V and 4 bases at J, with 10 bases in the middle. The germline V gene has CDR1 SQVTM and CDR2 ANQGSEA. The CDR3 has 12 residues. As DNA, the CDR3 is TGCAGCGTTGGGAGCGATACCTATGGCTACACCTTC. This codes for CSVGSDTYGYTF.

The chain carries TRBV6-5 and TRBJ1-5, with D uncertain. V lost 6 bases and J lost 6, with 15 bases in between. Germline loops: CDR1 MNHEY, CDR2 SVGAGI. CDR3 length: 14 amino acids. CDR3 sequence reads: CASSARPGGQPQHF. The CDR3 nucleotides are TGTGCCAGCAGCGCCAGGCCTGGTGGTCAGCCCCAGCATTTT.

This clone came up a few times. The CDR3: CASSLVDSEPQHF. CDR3 in DNA: TGTGCCAGCAGCTTAGTTGATAGTGAGCCCCAGCATTTT. The V and J genes are TRBV11-3 and TRBJ1-5; the D is unclear. CDR1 SGHNT and CDR2 YENEEA come from the germline V gene. This CDR3 contains 13 residues. V gave up 1 base and J gave up 8 bases, with 9 bases separating them.

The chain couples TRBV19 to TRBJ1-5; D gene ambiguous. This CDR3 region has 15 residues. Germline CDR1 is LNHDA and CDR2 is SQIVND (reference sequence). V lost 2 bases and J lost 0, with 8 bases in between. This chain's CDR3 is CASSISPYSNQPQHF. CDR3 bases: TGTGCCAGTAGTATATCCCCTTATAGCAATCAGCCCCAGCATTTT.

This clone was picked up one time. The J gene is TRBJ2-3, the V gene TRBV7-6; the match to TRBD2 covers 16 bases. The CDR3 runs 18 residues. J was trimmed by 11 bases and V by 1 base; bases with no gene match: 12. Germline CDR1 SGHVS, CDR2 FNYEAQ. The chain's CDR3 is CASSLEPAGLAGGQGQYF. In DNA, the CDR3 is TGTGCCAGCAGCTTAGAGCCCGCGGGACTAGCGGGGGGGCAGGGGCAGTATTTT.

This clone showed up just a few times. The CDR3 reads CASSFIGTDGYTF. CDR3 nucleotide sequence: TGTGCCAGCAGTTTCATCGGAACAGATGGCTACACCTTC. The J gene is TRBJ1-2, the V gene TRBV28; D gene uncertain. The CDR3 is made up of 13 amino acids. The V end was cut by 3 bases, the J end by 6 bases, with 11 bases between. The germline CDR1 and CDR2 sequences are MDHEN and SYDVKM.

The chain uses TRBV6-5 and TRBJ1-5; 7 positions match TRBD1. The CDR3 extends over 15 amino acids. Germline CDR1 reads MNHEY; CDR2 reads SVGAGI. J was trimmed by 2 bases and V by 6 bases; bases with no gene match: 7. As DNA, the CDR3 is TGTGCCAGCAGCTACAGGGGTGACGGCAATCAGCCCCAGCATTTT. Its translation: CASSYRGDGNQPQHF.

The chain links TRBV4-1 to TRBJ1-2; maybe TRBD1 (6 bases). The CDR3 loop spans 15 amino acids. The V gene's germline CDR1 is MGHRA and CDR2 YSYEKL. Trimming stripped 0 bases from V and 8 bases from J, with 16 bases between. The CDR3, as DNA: TGCGCCAGCAGCCAAGACCCCAGGGGAGCGGAGGGCTACACCTTC. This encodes CASSQDPRGAEGYTF.

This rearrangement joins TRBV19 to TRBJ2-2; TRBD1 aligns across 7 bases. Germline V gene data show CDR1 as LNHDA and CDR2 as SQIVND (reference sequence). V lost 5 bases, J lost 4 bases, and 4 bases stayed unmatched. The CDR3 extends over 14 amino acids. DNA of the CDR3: TGTGCCAGTAGTCCCGGGACAGCCACCGGGGAGCTGTTTTTT. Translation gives CASSPGTATGELFF.

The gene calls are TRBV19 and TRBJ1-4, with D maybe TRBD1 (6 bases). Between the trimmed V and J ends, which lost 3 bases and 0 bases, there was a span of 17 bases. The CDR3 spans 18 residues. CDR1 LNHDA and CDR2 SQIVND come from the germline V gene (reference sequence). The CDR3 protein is CASSIVSGDHATNEKLFF. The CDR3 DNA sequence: TGTGCCAGTAGTATCGTTTCAGGGGACCATGCAACTAATGAAAAACTGTTTTTT.

CDR3 sequence: CASSLLSGGPVFEQFF. CDR3 nucleotide sequence: TGTGCCAGCAGCTTGCTTAGCGGGGGGCCAGTTTTTGAGCAGTTCTTC. V gene TRBV5-5 combines with J gene TRBJ2-1; 10 bases are a match to TRBD2. V dropped 1 base and J dropped 9; count of bases not matched to a gene: 10. CDR1 is SGHKS, CDR2 YYEKEE, per germline (reference sequence). The CDR3 has 16 amino acids.